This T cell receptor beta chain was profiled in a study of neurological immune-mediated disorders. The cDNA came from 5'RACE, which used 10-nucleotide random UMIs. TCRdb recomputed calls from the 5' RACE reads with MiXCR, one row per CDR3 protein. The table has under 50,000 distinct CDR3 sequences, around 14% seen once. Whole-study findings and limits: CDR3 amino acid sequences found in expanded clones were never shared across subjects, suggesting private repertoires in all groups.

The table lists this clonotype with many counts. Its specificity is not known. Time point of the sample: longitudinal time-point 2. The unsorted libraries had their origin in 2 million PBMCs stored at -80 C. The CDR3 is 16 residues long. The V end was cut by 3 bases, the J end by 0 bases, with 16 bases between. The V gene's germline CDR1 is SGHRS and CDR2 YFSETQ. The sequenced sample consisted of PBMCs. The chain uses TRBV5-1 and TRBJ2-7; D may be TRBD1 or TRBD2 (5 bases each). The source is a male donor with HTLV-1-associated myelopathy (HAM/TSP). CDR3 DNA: TGCGCCAGCAGCTGGACGGGGACCACACTCTCCTACGAGCAGTACTTC. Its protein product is CASSWTGTTLSYEQYF.